Listed here are 11 T cell receptor beta chains from one sample, sequenced in a study of siplizumab effects on memory and regulatory T cells. Measured with immunoSEQ multiplex PCR; TCRdb has only the in-frame clones, and not every one. The sample includes about 91,000 clones, 95% to 97% seen only once; the top ten take roughly 0.031%. The sample comprised naive CD4+ T cells sorted from blood. The receptors shown here come from a human donor in good health.

The V gene is TRBV15, the J gene TRBJ1-5; TRBD1 might be the D (5 bases). The CDR3 loop spans 16 amino acids. The V end lost 3 bases, the J end lost 1 base, and 13 bases lay between the germline ends. The V gene's germline CDR1 is LNHNV and CDR2 YYDKDF (reference sequence). The CDR3 region has the DNA TGTGCCACCAGCAGCGCATGGGGACGCAGCAATCAGCCCCAGCATTTT. As protein: CATSSAWGRSNQPQHF.

This clone was seen a single time. The chain is built from TRBV7-7 and TRBJ2-5; D ambiguous. CDR3 length: 14 residues. Germline loops: CDR1 SSHAT, CDR2 FNYEAQ (reference sequence). Trimming shortened V by 1 base and J by 5 bases, and 11 bases separated the two germline ends. The CDR3 DNA is TGTGCCAGCAGCTTAGTGGGCAGATCGGAGACCCAGTACTTC. Amino acid sequence: CASSLVGRSETQYF.

This chain joins TRBV10-3 and TRBJ2-1, with 9 bases identical to TRBD2. V lost 6 bases to trimming and J lost 1 base; unmatched junction nucleotides: 13. The germline V gene encodes CDR1 ENHRY and CDR2 SYGVKD. This CDR3 is 18 amino acids long. The CDR3 DNA is TGTGCCATCAGGGACCCGTTTAGCGGGGGAATGTCCTACAATGAGCAGTTCTTC. Translating gives CAIRDPFSGGMSYNEQFF.

The chain recombines TRBV21-1 with TRBJ1-5; the table names TRBD1, a call not compared with the DNA. TRBV21-1 has pseudogene status. The CDR3 spans 14 residues. CDR3 sequence: CASSKVYSNQPQHF. CDR3 DNA: TGTGCCAGCAGCAAAGTTTACAGTAATCAGCCCCAGCATTTT.

The J gene is TRBJ2-3, the V gene TRBV6-6; D is possibly TRBD2 (6 bases). Germline V CDR1 and CDR2: MNHNY, SVGAGI (reference sequence). The CDR3 sequence is 15 residues long. V was cut by 7 bases and J by 0 bases, with 14 bases left in between. DNA for the CDR3: TGTGCCAGCACCCTTGGACTAACTAGCACAGATACGCAGTATTTT. Amino acid sequence: CASTLGLTSTDTQYF.

The chain carries TRBV7-9 and TRBJ2-2, with D hard to call. The CDR3 has 13 amino acids. V lost 5 bases, J lost 6 bases, and 10 bases lay in between. Germline V gene sequence: CDR1 SEHNR, CDR2 FQNEAQ (reference sequence). CDR3 sequence: CASSQQGPGELFF. The CDR3 DNA reads TGTGCCAGCAGCCAGCAAGGACCCGGGGAGCTGTTTTTT.

The CDR3 region is CASSQEAAGGPQETQYF. DNA of the CDR3: TGTGCCAGCAGCCAAGAGGCAGCGGGGGGCCCACAAGAGACCCAGTACTTC. The rearrangement uses TRBV4-2 and TRBJ2-5; 9 bases match TRBD2. This CDR3 spans 17 amino acids. V was pared by 0 bases and J by 2 bases, with 7 bases of the junction left unmatched. Germline-derived CDR1 and CDR2 are LGHNA and YNFKEQ.

The V gene is TRBV5-1, the J gene TRBJ2-5; D not resolved. CDR1 SGHRS and CDR2 YFSETQ come from the germline V gene. The germline V and J ends were trimmed by 0 bases and 3 bases, with 18 bases remaining between them. This CDR3 spans 17 amino acids. The CDR3 region is CASSLGATALPKETQYF. The CDR3 nucleotides are TGCGCCAGCAGCTTGGGGGCGACGGCTCTCCCAAAAGAGACCCAGTACTTC.

Of note for this clone: Within the sample, other DNA sequences also encode this same CDR3. The rearrangement links TRBV28 to TRBJ2-6, with 9 nucleotides matching TRBD1. The length of the CDR3 is 17 residues. Germline values: CDR1 MDHEN, CDR2 SYDVKM. J lost 4 bases, V lost 5 bases, and 9 bases had no gene match. CDR3 bases: TGTGCCAGCAGTATCAGGACAGGGGCGGGGGGGGCCAACGTCCTGACTTTC. Translation gives CASSIRTGAGGANVLTF. Full variable domain (rest looked up from reference TRBV28 and TRBJ2-6): DVKVTQSSRYLVKRTGEKVFLECVQDMDHENMFWYRQDPGLGLRLIYFSYDVKMKEKGDIPEGYSVSREKKERFSLILESASTNQTSMYLCASSIRTGAGGANVLTFGAGSRLTVL.

This rearrangement joins TRBV11-3 to TRBJ2-5; D gene ambiguous. The V gene lost 0 bases and the J gene lost 1 base, with 6 bases spanning the gap. Germline V gene sequence: CDR1 SGHNT, CDR2 YENEEA. The CDR3 totals 14 residues. The CDR3 region has the DNA TGTGCCAGCAGCTTAGATCGCATCCAAGAGACCCAGTACTTC. Amino acids: CASSLDRIQETQYF. Together with reference TRBV11-3 and TRBJ2-5, the CDR3 gives the full variable domain: EAGVVQSPRYKIIEKKQPVAFWCNPISGHNTLYWYLQNLGQGPELLIRYENEEAVDDSQLPKDRFSAERLKGVDSTLKIQPAELGDSAVYLCASSLDRIQETQYFGPGTRLLVL.

The V gene is TRBV9, the J gene TRBJ2-1; TRBD1 matches at 8 bases. CDR3 length: 14 amino acids. With 2 bases clipped from V and 9 bases from J, the junction kept 7 bases outside the gene matches. Germline V gene lookup returns CDR1 SGDLS and CDR2 YYNGEE. The CDR3 loop reads CASSVIPQGGEQFF. The CDR3 nucleotides are TGTGCCAGCAGCGTTATACCACAGGGGGGTGAGCAGTTCTTC.